This TCR beta chain was found in a study of beta chain features in type 1 diabetes. Study-wide results and caveats: There was a moderate but significant shortening of TCRB CDR3s in all four CD4+ subsets of Type 1 diabetes patients.

V shed 3 bases and J shed 7 bases, with 12 bases lying between them. The CDR3 runs to 13 residues. Germline V gives CDR1 MNHNS, CDR2 SASEGT. Expressed TCRB transcripts were sequenced because the isolated RNA had all been reverse transcribed beforehand. Only in-frame clones appear in the TCRdb table, and some are missing; sequencing was by immunoSEQ multiplex PCR. The data show 120,000 or so clones, less than 20% seen once. This clone was seen a handful of times. Antigen unknown. The sequenced sample was central memory CD4+ T cells from blood. The rearrangement joins TRBV6-1 to TRBJ1-1; the D gene is possibly TRBD1 (5 bases). This clonotype originated in a man aged 30 to 45 with type 1 diabetes. CDR3 loop: CASSDPWGVEAFF. In DNA form, the CDR3 reads TGTGCCAGCAGTGACCCGTGGGGCGTTGAAGCTTTCTTT.